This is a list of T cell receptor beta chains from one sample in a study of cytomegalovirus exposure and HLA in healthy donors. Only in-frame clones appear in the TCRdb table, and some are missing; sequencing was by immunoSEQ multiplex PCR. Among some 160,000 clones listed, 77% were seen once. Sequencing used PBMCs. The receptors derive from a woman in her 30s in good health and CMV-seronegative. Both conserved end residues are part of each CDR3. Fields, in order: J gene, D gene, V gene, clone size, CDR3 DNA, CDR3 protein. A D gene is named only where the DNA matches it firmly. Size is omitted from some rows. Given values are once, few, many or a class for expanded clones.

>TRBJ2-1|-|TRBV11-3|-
TGTGCCAGCAGCTTACTCAGGGGCGGCGATGAGCAGTTCTTC
CASSLLRGGDEQFF
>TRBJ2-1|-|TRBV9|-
TGTGCCAGCAGCGTAGCACCGACGGGTGAAGGTGAGCAGTTCTTC
CASSVAPTGEGEQFF
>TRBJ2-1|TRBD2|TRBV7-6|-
TGTGCCAGCAGCTTAGTGATAGCGGGAGGGAATAGGGGTGAGCAGTTCTTC
CASSLVIAGGNRGEQFF
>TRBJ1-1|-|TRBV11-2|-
TGTGCCAGCAGCTTAGACAGGGTGGGCACTGAAGCTTTCTTT
CASSLDRVGTEAFF
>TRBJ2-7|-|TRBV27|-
TGTGCCACCCCATGGGGGGGGCTGTACGAGCAGTACTTC
CATPWGGLYEQYF
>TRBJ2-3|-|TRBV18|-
TGTGCCAGCTCCCCTAGCACAGATACGCAGTATTTT
CASSPSTDTQYF
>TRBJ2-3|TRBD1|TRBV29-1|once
TGCAGCACCGTCCAGGGGGATATGGATACGCAGTATTTT
CSTVQGDMDTQYF
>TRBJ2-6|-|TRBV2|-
TGTGCCAGCACCATAACTCCTGGGGCCAACGTCCTGACTTTC
CASTITPGANVLTF
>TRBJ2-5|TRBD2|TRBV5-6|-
TGTGCCAGCAGCTACCTAGCGGGGTCTGGAGAGCAGTACTTC
CASSYLAGSGEQYF
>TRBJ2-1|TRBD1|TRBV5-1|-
TGCGCCAGCAGCTTCGGACAGGGCGTTTACAATGAGCAGTTCTTC
CASSFGQGVYNEQFF
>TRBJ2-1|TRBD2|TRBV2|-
TGTGCCAGCAGTGTAACCGGGACTAGGGGGTATGAGCAGTTCTTC
CASSVTGTRGYEQFF
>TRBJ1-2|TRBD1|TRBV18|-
TGTGCCAGCTCACCCTTGGGACAGAACTATGGCTACACCTTC
CASSPLGQNYGYTF
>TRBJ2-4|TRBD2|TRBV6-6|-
TGTGCCAGCAGTTACCCTAGCGGGGAAAACATTCAGTACTTC
CASSYPSGENIQYF
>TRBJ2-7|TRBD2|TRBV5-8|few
TGTGCCAGCAGCTGGGCAGGGAGACTAGCTACTACCTACGAGCAGTACTTC
CASSWAGRLATTYEQYF
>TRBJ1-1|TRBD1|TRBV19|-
TGTGCCAGTAGTACGAGACAGGGGGCCGGGGTGAACACTGAAGCTTTCTTT
CASSTRQGAGVNTEAFF
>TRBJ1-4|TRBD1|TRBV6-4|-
TGTGCCAGCAGTCAGGGGGTCGCAACTAATGAAAAACTGTTTTTT
CASSQGVATNEKLFF
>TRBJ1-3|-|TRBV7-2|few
TGTGCCAGCAGCACCCCAGGGTGGGGAAACACCATATATTTT
CASSTPGWGNTIYF
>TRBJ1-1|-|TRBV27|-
TGTGCCAGCAGTCCCCGACAGGCCCTGAGGACTGAAGCTTTCTTT
CASSPRQALRTEAFF
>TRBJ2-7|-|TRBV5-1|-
TGCGCCAGCAGCTTGGGCACAGGGAGCTCCTACGAGCAGTACTTC
CASSLGTGSSYEQYF
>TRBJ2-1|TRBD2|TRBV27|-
TGTGCCAGCACGCCGGGACTAAGCAATGAGCAGTTCTTC
CASTPGLSNEQFF
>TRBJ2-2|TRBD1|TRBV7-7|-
TGTGCTAGCAGCTCCGTCCCGGGACAGGGGAACACCGGGGAGCTGTTTTTT
CASSSVPGQGNTGELFF
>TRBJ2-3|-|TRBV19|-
TGTGCCAGTAGTAAACCAACAGACAGATTTTACACAGATACGCAGTATTTT
CASSKPTDRFYTDTQYF
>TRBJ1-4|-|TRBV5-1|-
TGCGCCAGCGCGGTTAATGTAGGCAGGGGCGAAAAACTGTTTTTT
CASAVNVGRGEKLFF
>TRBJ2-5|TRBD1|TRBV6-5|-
TGTGCCAGCAGTTACTCAAATCAGGGGGACCCGACCCAGTACTTC
CASSYSNQGDPTQYF
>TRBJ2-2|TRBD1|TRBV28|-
TGTGCCAGCAGCCATGGACAGGGAGCCGGGGAGCTGTTTTTT
CASSHGQGAGELFF
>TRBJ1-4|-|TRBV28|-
TGTGCCAGCACCATGATTAAAGGGGATGAAAAACTGTTTTTT
CASTMIKGDEKLFF
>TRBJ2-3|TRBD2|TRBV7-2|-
TGTGCCAGCAGCTTGGGACTAGGGGGAGATACGCAGTATTTT
CASSLGLGGDTQYF
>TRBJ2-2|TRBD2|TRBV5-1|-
TGCGCCAGCAGCTTCTCCGGGACTAGTTCAATCGGGGAGCTGTTTTTT
CASSFSGTSSIGELFF
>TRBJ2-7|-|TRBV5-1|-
TGCGCCAGCAGCTTGGCGGGAACCTACGAGCAGTACTTC
CASSLAGTYEQYF
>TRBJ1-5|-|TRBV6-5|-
TGTGCCAGCAGTTATCTCCAATCAGGCCAGCCCCAGCATTTT
CASSYLQSGQPQHF
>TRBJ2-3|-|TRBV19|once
TGTGCCAGTAGTACAGATACTAGCACAGATACGCAGTATTTT
CASSTDTSTDTQYF
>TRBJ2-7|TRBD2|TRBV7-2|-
TGTGCCAGCAGCTTAGTGTCAGCGGGAGGAACCTACGAGCAGTACTTC
CASSLVSAGGTYEQYF
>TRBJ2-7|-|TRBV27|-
TGTGCCAGCAGTAGAGGACACTACGAGCAGTACTTC
CASSRGHYEQYF
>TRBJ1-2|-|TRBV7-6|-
TGTGCCAGCAGGCTCTCGGAGAACTATGGCTACACCTTC
CASRLSENYGYTF
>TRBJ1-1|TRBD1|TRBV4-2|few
TGTGCCAGCAGCCGGGACAGGGAAACTGAAGCTTTCTTT
CASSRDRETEAFF
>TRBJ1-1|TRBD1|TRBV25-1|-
TGTGCCAGCAGTAACAGGGGGAGCCCTGAAGCTTTCTTT
CASSNRGSPEAFF
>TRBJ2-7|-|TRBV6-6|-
TGTGCCAGCAGTACTACCGGTTTCTACGAGCAGTACTTC
CASSTTGFYEQYF
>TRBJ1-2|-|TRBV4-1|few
TGCGCCAGCAGCCAAGAAGGAGGGAGGGCCGGCTATGGCTACACCTTC
CASSQEGGRAGYGYTF
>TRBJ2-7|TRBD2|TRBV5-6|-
TGTGCCAGCAGCTTACGACTAGCGGGAGTTGAGCAGTACTTC
CASSLRLAGVEQYF
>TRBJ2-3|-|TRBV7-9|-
TGTGCCAGCAGCTTAGCGCTAGCTTCCATTGGCACAGATACGCAGTATTTT
CASSLALASIGTDTQYF
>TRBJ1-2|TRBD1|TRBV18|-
TGTGCCAGCTCATCAACAGGGGATGGCTACACCTTC
CASSSTGDGYTF
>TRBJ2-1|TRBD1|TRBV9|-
TGTGCCAGCAGCGCCAGTGGGACAGGGTCCAATGAGCAGTTCTTC
CASSASGTGSNEQFF
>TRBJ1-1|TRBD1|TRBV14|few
TGTGCCAGCAGCCGGAACAGGGGGAACACTGAAGCTTTCTTT
CASSRNRGNTEAFF
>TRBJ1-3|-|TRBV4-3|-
TGCGCCAGCAGCCAAAGGGCAGGGACTGGAAACACCATATATTTT
CASSQRAGTGNTIYF
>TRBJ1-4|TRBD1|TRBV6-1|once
TGTGCCAGCACCTGGACAGGGAGCCTTCCTGAAAAACTGTTTTTT
CASTWTGSLPEKLFF
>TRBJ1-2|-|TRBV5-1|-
TGCGCCAGCATCCATGAAGACAGCGGCTACACCTTC
CASIHEDSGYTF
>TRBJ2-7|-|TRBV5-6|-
TGTGCCAGCAGCGAGAGGAGTGGGACTGCGTACGAGCAGTACTTC
CASSERSGTAYEQYF
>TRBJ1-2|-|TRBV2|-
TGTGCCAGCAGTGTGCTGGGGCTTGGCTACACCTTC
CASSVLGLGYTF
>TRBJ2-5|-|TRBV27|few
TGTGCCAGCAGTAGGTCCCGGGAGGAGACCCAGTACTTC
CASSRSREETQYF
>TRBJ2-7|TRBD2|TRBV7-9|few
TGTGCCAGCAGCCCACCGGGACTAGGCTACGAGCAGTACTTC
CASSPPGLGYEQYF